The present T cell receptor beta chain was sequenced within a study of cytotoxic CD8 clonotypes in ibrutinib-treated CLL. Sequencing used immunoSEQ multiplex PCR; TCRdb keeps in-frame clones, though not all of them. The table has 70,000 to 85,000 clones, around 82% seen once. J lost 8 bases, V lost 3 bases, and 21 bases had no gene match. Germline values: CDR1 MGHDK, CDR2 SYGVNS. This CDR3 contains 18 residues. Sequenced material: PBMCs, taken at disease progression, from a patient treated with ibrutinib. This TCR was recovered from a human donor with chronic lymphocytic leukemia. The chain carries TRBV25-1 and TRBJ1-2; 7 positions agree with TRBD1. As DNA, the CDR3 is TGTGCCAGCAGTGAGTTGGGAGGCGACAGGGCCGGGCCTCGAGGCTACACCTTC. Its translation: CASSELGGDRAGPRGYTF.